These T cell receptor beta chains were read from a single sample in a study of T cells in Graves' hyperthyroidism and ophthalmopathy. Via MiXCR, TCRdb re-called the multiplex PCR reads, giving one row per CDR3 protein. Here the sample spans about 520,000 distinct CDR3 sequences, 24% being singletons. The specimen was blood. Receptors were obtained from a woman aged 30 to 39 with Graves' ophthalmopathy. Both conserved end residues are part of each CDR3. D genes are given only for firm matches. The size entry is marked missing in some rows and otherwise reads once, few, many or a size class.

J gene	V gene	clone size	D gene	CDR3 protein	CDR3 DNA
TRBJ1-1	TRBV7-3	NA	TRBD1	CASSPRTGANTEAFF	TGTGCCAGCAGCCCTCGGACAGGTGCGAACACTGAAGCTTTCTTT
TRBJ1-6	TRBV2	NA	NA	CASSGGDNSPLHF	TGTGCCAGCAGTGGTGGGGATAATTCACCCCTCCACTTT
TRBJ1-2	TRBV12-3/TRBV12-4	few	NA	CASSLGPLLGTNYGYTF	TGTGCCAGCAGTTTAGGCCCCCTCCTAGGGACCAACTATGGCTACACCTTC
TRBJ1-2	TRBV29-1	many	TRBD1	CSVEDTTPGQGGYTF	TGCAGCGTTGAAGATACTACCCCGGGACAGGGTGGCTACACCTTC
TRBJ1-5	TRBV6-1	many	NA	CAANLGGESQPQHF	TGTGCCGCAAACCTGGGGGGGGAAAGTCAGCCCCAGCATTTT
TRBJ2-5	TRBV5-8	NA	TRBD1	CASSFGQVVGQETQYF	TGTGCCAGCAGCTTCGGACAGGTCGTGGGTCAAGAGACCCAGTACTTC
TRBJ2-7	TRBV5-1	many	NA	CASSFNLGDEQYF	TGCGCCAGCAGCTTTAATCTAGGCGACGAGCAGTACTTC
TRBJ2-7	TRBV6-1	NA	TRBD2	CASSEISSGRYEQYF	TGTGCCAGCAGTGAAATATCTAGCGGGAGGTACGAGCAGTACTTC
TRBJ2-5	TRBV27	NA	NA	CASSDTAYHGKEETQYF	TGTGCCAGCAGTGACACAGCCTACCATGGGAAGGAAGAGACCCAGTACTTC
TRBJ2-7	TRBV9	many	TRBD2	CASSERAGGPSEQYF	TGTGCCAGCAGCGAGAGAGCGGGGGGGCCAAGCGAGCAGTACTTC
TRBJ2-7	TRBV10-2	many	NA	CASSPQMSSYEQYF	TGCGCCAGCAGTCCGCAGATGAGCTCCTACGAGCAGTACTTC
TRBJ1-1	TRBV5-1	NA	NA	CASSLNSVMNTEAFF	TGCGCCAGCAGCTTGAACAGCGTCATGAACACTGAAGCTTTCTTT
TRBJ1-1	TRBV12-3/TRBV12-4	many	TRBD1	CASRTTGGTEAFF	TGTGCCAGCAGAACGACAGGGGGCACTGAAGCTTTCTTT
TRBJ2-6	TRBV20-1	once	NA	CSARGIQGPSGANVLTF	TGCAGTGCTAGAGGGATCCAGGGCCCCTCTGGGGCCAACGTCCTGACTTTC
TRBJ2-7	TRBV27	NA	NA	CASSPYGSGLSYEQYF	TGTGCCAGCAGTCCCTACGGAAGCGGCCTCTCCTACGAGCAGTACTTC
TRBJ2-7	TRBV19	many	NA	CASSMSENSYEQYF	TGTGCCAGTAGTATGTCAGAAAACTCCTACGAGCAGTACTTC
TRBJ1-5	TRBV7-2	NA	NA	CVSSAPNQPQHF	TGTGTCAGCAGCGCCCCGAATCAGCCCCAGCATTTT
TRBJ1-2	TRBV7-9	many	NA	CASSLDFRRNGYTF	TGTGCCAGCAGCTTAGATTTCCGGAGGAATGGCTACACCTTC
TRBJ2-5	TRBV15	many	TRBD2	CATSRERAGGQETQYF	TGTGCCACCAGCAGAGAAAGAGCGGGGGGGCAAGAGACCCAGTACTTC
TRBJ1-5	TRBV7-9	many	NA	CASSLLSGQPQHF	TGTGCCAGCAGCTTATTATCCGGACAGCCCCAGCATTTT
TRBJ1-2	TRBV12-3/TRBV12-4	NA	NA	CASSAGAGNYGYTF	TGTGCCAGCAGTGCGGGGGCAGGCAACTATGGCTACACCTTC
TRBJ1-1	TRBV28	many	TRBD1	CASSSQWTGRPSAFF	TGTGCCAGCAGTTCCCAGTGGACAGGGCGCCCGAGCGCTTTCTTT
TRBJ2-2	TRBV19	NA	TRBD2	CASRPSGGYTGELFF	TGTGCCAGTAGGCCTAGCGGGGGGTACACCGGGGAGCTGTTTTTT
TRBJ1-1	TRBV7-2	many	NA	CASSWGTHTEAFF	TGTGCCAGCAGCTGGGGGACGCACACTGAAGCTTTCTTT
TRBJ1-2	TRBV11-2	many	NA	CASSLDPDSFYGYTF	TGTGCCAGCAGCTTAGATCCCGACAGTTTCTATGGCTACACCTTC
TRBJ1-1	TRBV19	few	TRBD1	CASTPAGGYTEAFF	TGTGCCAGTACCCCGGCAGGGGGGTACACTGAAGCTTTCTTT
TRBJ2-7	TRBV6-1	NA	TRBD1	CASSQGQGASHEQYF	TGTGCCAGCAGTCAGGGGCAGGGGGCGAGCCACGAGCAGTACTTC
TRBJ2-7	TRBV12-3/TRBV12-4	once	NA	CASSNGGYEQYF	TGTGCCAGCAGCAACGGGGGTTACGAGCAGTACTTC
TRBJ1-1	TRBV12-3/TRBV12-4	many	NA	CASCPRRANTEAFF	TGTGCCAGCTGCCCCCGGCGGGCGAACACTGAAGCTTTCTTT
TRBJ1-1	TRBV19	NA	NA	CASSISHRVNTEAFF	TGTGCCAGTAGTATAAGTCACAGAGTGAACACTGAAGCTTTCTTT
TRBJ1-5	TRBV6-2/TRBV6-3	few	NA	CASSYLGGKGIGSNQPQHF	TGTGCCAGCAGTTATCTCGGAGGGAAAGGGATCGGGAGCAATCAGCCCCAGCATTTT
TRBJ1-1	TRBV20-1	NA	NA	CSAASGSTVNTEAFF	TGCAGTGCTGCTTCAGGGTCGACCGTGAACACTGAAGCTTTCTTT
TRBJ2-5	TRBV20-1	NA	NA	CSAGTPYQETQYF	TGCAGTGCAGGGACTCCGTACCAAGAGACCCAGTACTTC
TRBJ2-6	TRBV9	NA	NA	CASSVGSGANVLTF	TGTGCCAGCAGCGTAGGCTCCGGGGCCAACGTCCTGACTTTC
TRBJ1-1	TRBV10-3	many	TRBD1	CAISPGGGGTEAFF	TGTGCCATCAGTCCAGGGGGCGGGGGCACTGAAGCTTTCTTT
TRBJ1-2	TRBV5-6	many	NA	CASSRKNYGYTF	TGTGCCAGCAGCAGAAAGAACTATGGCTACACCTTC
TRBJ1-1	TRBV18	NA	NA	CASSPLLDSNTEAFF	TGTGCCAGCTCACCCCTGTTGGACAGTAACACTGAAGCTTTCTTT
TRBJ1-1	TRBV4-1	NA	TRBD1	CASSQAGTGGIEAFF	TGCGCCAGCAGCCAAGCCGGGACAGGGGGCATCGAAGCTTTCTTT
TRBJ2-7	TRBV12-3/TRBV12-4	NA	NA	CASTLRRGVVDEQYF	TGTGCCAGCACCCTAAGGAGGGGGGTGGTCGACGAGCAGTACTTC
TRBJ1-2	TRBV7-9	many	NA	CASSFEGRGYTF	TGTGCCAGCAGCTTTGAGGGGCGTGGCTACACCTTC
TRBJ2-7	TRBV7-2	many	NA	CASSEGRITYEQYF	TGTGCCAGCAGCGAGGGACGGATTACCTACGAGCAGTACTTC
TRBJ1-1	TRBV19	many	NA	CASSIDPEKGFNTEAFF	TGTGCCAGTAGTATAGATCCTGAAAAGGGGTTCAACACTGAAGCTTTCTTT
TRBJ2-2	TRBV28	few	NA	CASSLLVKITGELFF	TGTGCCAGCAGTTTGCTTGTGAAGATCACCGGGGAGCTGTTTTTT
TRBJ1-1	TRBV6-5	many	NA	CASKRVAGSSAEAFF	TGTGCCAGCAAGAGGGTCGCAGGGTCCTCTGCTGAAGCTTTCTTT
TRBJ2-7	TRBV10-3	many	TRBD2	CAIRGLAGSSYEQYF	TGTGCCATCAGGGGACTAGCGGGGAGCTCCTACGAGCAGTACTTC
TRBJ1-2	TRBV15	few	NA	CATSRESRTVSYGYTF	TGTGCCACCAGCAGAGAATCGCGGACGGTCAGCTATGGCTACACCTTC
TRBJ2-5	TRBV5-1	many	NA	CASSPDNEETQYF	TGCGCCAGCAGCCCGGACAACGAAGAGACCCAGTACTTC
TRBJ1-2	TRBV5-1	few	TRBD1	CASRQGRQGDGYTF	TGCGCCAGCAGACAGGGGCGACAGGGGGACGGCTACACCTTC
TRBJ2-6	TRBV15	NA	NA	CATSREGSWEFSGANVLTF	TGTGCCACCAGCAGAGAGGGCTCCTGGGAATTTTCTGGGGCCAACGTCCTGACTTTC
TRBJ2-7	TRBV18	many	TRBD1	CASSIRTGSDEQYF	TGTGCCAGCTCAATCCGGACAGGGTCCGACGAGCAGTACTTC
TRBJ1-2	TRBV19	few	NA	CASSIGSGLNYGYTF	TGTGCCAGTAGTATAGGCTCTGGACTGAACTATGGCTACACCTTC
TRBJ2-5	TRBV7-7	NA	TRBD1	CASSWGTGSARETQYF	TGTGCTAGCAGCTGGGGGACAGGGAGTGCTCGGGAGACCCAGTACTTC